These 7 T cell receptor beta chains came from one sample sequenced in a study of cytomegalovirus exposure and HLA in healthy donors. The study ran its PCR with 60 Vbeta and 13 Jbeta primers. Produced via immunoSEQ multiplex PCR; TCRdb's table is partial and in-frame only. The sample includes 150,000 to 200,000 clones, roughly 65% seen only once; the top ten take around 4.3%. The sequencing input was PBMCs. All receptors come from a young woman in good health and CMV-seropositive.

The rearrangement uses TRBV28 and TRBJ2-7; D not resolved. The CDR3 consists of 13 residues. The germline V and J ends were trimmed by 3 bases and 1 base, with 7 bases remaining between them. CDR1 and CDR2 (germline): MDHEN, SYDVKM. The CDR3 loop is CASSFGRSYEQYF. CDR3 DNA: TGTGCCAGCAGTTTTGGTAGATCCTACGAGCAGTACTTC.

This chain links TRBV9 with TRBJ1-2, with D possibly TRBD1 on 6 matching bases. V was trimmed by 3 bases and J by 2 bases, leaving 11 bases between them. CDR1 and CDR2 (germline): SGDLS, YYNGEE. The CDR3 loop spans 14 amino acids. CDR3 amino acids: CASSAYGQNYGYTF. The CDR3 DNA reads TGTGCCAGCAGCGCCTACGGACAGAACTATGGCTACACCTTC.

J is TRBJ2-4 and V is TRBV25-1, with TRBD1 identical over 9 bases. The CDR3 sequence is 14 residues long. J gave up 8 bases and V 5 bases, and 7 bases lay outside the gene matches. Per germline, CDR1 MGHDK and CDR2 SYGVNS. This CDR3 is CASSPGTGPDIQYF. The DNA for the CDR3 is TGTGCCAGCAGTCCCGGGACAGGGCCGGACATTCAGTACTTC.

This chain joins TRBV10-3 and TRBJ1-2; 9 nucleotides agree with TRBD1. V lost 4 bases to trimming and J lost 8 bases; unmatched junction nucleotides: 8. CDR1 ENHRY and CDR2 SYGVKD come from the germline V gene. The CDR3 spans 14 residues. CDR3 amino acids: CAISGPGQGKGYTF. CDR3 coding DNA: TGTGCCATCAGTGGTCCGGGACAGGGTAAGGGCTACACCTTC.

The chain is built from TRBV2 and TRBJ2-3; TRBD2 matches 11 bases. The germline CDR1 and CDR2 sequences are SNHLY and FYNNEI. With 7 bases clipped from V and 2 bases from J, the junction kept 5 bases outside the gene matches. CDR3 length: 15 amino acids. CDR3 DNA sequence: TGTGCCAGCATGATTAGCGGGGGGGCCACAGATACGCAGTATTTT. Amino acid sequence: CASMISGGATDTQYF.

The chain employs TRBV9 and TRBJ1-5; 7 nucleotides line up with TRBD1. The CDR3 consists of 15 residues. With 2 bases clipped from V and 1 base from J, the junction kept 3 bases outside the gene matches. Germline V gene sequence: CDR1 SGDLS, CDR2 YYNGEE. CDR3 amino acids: CASSVTGSSNQPQHF. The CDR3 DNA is TGTGCCAGCAGCGTGACAGGGTCGAGCAATCAGCCCCAGCATTTT.

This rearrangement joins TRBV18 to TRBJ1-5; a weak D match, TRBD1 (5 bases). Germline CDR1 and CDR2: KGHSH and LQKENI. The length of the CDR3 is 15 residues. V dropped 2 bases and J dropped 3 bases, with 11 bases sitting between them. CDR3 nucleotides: TGTGCCAGCTCACCAGTAGGGGTGGACAATCAGCCCCAGCATTTT. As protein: CASSPVGVDNQPQHF.